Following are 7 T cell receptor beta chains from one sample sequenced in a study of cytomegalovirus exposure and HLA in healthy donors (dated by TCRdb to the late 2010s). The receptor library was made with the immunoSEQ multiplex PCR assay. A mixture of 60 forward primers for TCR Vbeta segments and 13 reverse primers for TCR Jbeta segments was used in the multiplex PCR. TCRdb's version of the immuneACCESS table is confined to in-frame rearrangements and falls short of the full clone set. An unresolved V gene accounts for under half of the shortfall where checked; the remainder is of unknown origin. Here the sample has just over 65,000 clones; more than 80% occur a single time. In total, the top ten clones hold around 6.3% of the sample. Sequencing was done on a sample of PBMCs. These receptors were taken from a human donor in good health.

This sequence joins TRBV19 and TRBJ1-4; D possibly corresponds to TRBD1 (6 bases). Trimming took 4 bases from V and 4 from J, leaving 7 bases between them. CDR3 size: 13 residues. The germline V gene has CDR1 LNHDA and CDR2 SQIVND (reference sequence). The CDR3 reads CASSTGVNEKLFF. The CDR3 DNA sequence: TGTGCCAGTAGTACAGGGGTTAATGAAAAACTGTTTTTT.

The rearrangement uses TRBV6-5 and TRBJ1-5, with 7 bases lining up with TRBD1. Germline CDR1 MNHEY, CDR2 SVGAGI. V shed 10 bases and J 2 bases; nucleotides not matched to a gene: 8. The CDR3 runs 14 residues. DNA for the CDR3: TGTGCCACCCGTGACAGGGATCGCAATCAGCCCCAGCATTTT. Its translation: CATRDRDRNQPQHF.

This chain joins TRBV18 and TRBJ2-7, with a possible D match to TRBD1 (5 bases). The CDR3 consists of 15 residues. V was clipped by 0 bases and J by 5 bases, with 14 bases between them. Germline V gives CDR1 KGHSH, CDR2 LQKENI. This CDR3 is CASSPPMRRENEQYF. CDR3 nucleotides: TGTGCCAGCTCACCACCGATGCGCAGGGAAAACGAGCAGTACTTC.

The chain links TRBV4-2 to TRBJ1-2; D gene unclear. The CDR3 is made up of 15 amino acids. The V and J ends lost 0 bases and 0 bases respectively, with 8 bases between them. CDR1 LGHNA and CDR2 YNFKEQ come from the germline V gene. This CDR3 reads CASSQETAANYGYTF. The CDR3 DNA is TGTGCCAGCAGCCAAGAAACGGCGGCTAACTATGGCTACACCTTC.

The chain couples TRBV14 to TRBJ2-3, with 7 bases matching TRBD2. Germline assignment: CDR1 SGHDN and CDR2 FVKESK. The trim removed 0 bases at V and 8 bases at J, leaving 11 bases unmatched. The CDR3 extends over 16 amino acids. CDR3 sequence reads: CASSQEISAGPRTQYF. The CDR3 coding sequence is TGTGCCAGCAGCCAAGAAATTTCAGCGGGGCCCCGTACGCAGTATTTT. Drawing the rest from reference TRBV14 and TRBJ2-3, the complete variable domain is EAGVTQFPSHSVIEKGQTVTLRCDPISGHDNLYWYRRVMGKEIKFLLHFVKESKQDESGMPNNRFLAERTGGTYSTLKVQPAELEDSGVYFCASSQEISAGPRTQYFGPGTRLTVL.

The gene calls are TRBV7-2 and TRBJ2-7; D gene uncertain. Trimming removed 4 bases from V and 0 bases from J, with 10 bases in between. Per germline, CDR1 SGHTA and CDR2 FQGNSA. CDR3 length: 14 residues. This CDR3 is CASSSARSSYEQYF. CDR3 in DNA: TGTGCCAGCAGCTCTGCACGGAGCTCCTACGAGCAGTACTTC.

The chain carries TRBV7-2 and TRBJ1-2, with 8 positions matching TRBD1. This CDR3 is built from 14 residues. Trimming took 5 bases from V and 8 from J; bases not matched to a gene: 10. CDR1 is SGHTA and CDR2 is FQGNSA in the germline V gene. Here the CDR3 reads CASSHAGQGSGYTF. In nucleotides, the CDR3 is TGTGCCAGCAGCCATGCCGGACAGGGAAGCGGCTACACCTTC. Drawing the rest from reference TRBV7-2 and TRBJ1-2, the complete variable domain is GAGVSQSPSNKVTEKGKDVELRCDPISGHTALYWYRQSLGQGLEFLIYFQGNSAPDKSGLPSDRFSAERTGGSVSTLTIQRTQQEDSAVYLCASSHAGQGSGYTFGSGTRLTVV.